Below are 31 T cell receptor beta chains sequenced from a single sample in a study of T cells in women clearing cervical HPV infection. TCRdb keeps only in-frame clones here, not all; method: immunoSEQ multiplex PCR. This repertoire includes about 21,000 clones. The sample was blood buffy coat. Source of these receptors: a woman between 18 and 75 years old with a cervical HPV16 infection that either progressed to CIN3+ or cleared (not recorded which).

This chain's CDR3 is CSASGQGAGETQYF. CDR3 DNA (partial): TGCAGTGCTTCAGGACAGGGGGCGGGAGAGACC. The chain joins TRBV20-1 to TRBJ2-5; 11 bases fit TRBD1. Read coverage stops 3 residues before the CDR3 terminus; the germline J gene supplies the remainder. CDR1 is DFQATT, CDR2 SNEGSKA, per germline (reference sequence). The CDR3 totals 14 residues. Trimming removed 5 bases from V and 4 bases from J; junction bases left unmatched: 6.

In regard to this clone: The DNA ends 3 residues before the CDR3 does, and the rest of the CDR3 is filled in from the germline J gene. This chain uses TRBV2 with TRBJ1-2; D possibly corresponds to TRBD1 (6 bases). The CDR3 sequence is 13 residues long. Looked up from germline, CDR1 is SNHLY and CDR2 is FYNNEI. CDR3 sequence: CASSPQGPLGYTF. CDR3 DNA, as far as it was read: TGTGCCAGCAGCCCCCAGGGGCCATTAGGC.

On this clone: Read data end 3 residues before the CDR3 end; the end is taken from the germline J gene. The chain carries TRBV7-2 and TRBJ2-3; 8 nucleotides align to TRBD2. Germline-derived CDR1 and CDR2 are SGHTA and FQGNSA. This CDR3 contains 15 residues. The trim removed 8 bases at V and 2 bases at J, leaving 9 bases unmatched. CDR3 DNA (partial): TGTGCCAGCCGAAGGACTAGCCTTGACACAGATACG. It codes for CASRRTSLDTDT. In full, the CDR3 is CASRRTSLDTDTQYF.

A note on this clone: The observed sequence ends 3 residues before the CDR3 terminus, with the missing tail filled in from the germline J gene. The chain couples TRBV10-3 to TRBJ2-7, with TRBD2 identical over 11 bases. The germline CDR1 and CDR2 sequences are ENHRY and SYGVKD. Losses at the gene ends were 5 bases for V and 4 bases for J; bases not matched to a gene: 7. The CDR3 is made up of 15 amino acids. CDR3 DNA, as far as it was read: TGTGCCATCAGTTTTGGACTAGCGGGTCCATACGAG. It specifies CAISFGLAGPYE. The CDR3, in full, reads CAISFGLAGPYEQYF.

About this clone itself: With the read ending 3 residues before the CDR3 end, the germline J gene is used to fill in that end. The genes are TRBV7-6 and TRBJ1-2, with a tentative D call TRBD1 (5 bases). The CDR3 has 15 residues. CDR1 SGHVS and CDR2 FNYEAQ come from the germline V gene. The CDR3: CASSLAGMVTDTYTF. CDR3 bases read: TGTGCCAGCAGCTTAGCGGGAATGGTGACAGATACC. The full variable domain, rest sourced from reference TRBV7-6 and TRBJ1-2, is GAGVSQSPRYKVTKRGQDVALRCDPISGHVSLYWYRQALGQGPEFLTYFNYEAQQDKSGLPNDRFSAERPEGSISTLTIQRTEQRDSAMYRCASSLAGMVTDTYTFGSGTRLTVV.

This clone is classed as medium-sized (0.01 to 0.1%) by frequency. The DNA ends 3 residues before the CDR3 does, and the rest of the CDR3 is filled in from the germline J gene. The chain combines TRBV6-2 or TRBV6-3 with TRBJ1-2, with D perhaps matching TRBD1 (5 bases). V gave up 4 bases and J gave up 6 bases, with 12 bases separating them. The CDR3 consists of 13 residues. The germline CDR1 and CDR2 sequences are MNHEY and SVGEGT. CDR3: CASSSTEIDGYTF. The CDR3 DNA, read in part, is TGTGCCAGCAGTTCGACAGAGATAGATGGC.

In the case of this clone: The read comes to an end 3 residues before the CDR3 does, leaving the germline J gene to fill in the end. The chain uses TRBV20-1 and TRBJ1-1, with a possible D match to TRBD1 (6 bases). Trimming took off 6 bases at V and 3 bases at J, with 17 bases between the two ends. There are 14 residues in the CDR3. CDR1 and CDR2 (germline): DFQATT, SNEGSKA (reference sequence). This CDR3 is CSATTGSMDTEAFF. The sequenced part of the CDR3 DNA is TGCAGTGCAACCACAGGGTCCATGGACACTGAA.

Worth noting for this clone: The read gets to within 3 residues of the CDR3 end, and the germline J gene fills in the rest. This chain joins TRBV10-3 and TRBJ2-2, with TRBD1 identical over 8 bases. The V gene end was trimmed by 6 bases and the J gene end by 5 bases; junction bases not matched to a gene: 8. The CDR3 sequence is 15 residues long. CDR1 and CDR2 from the germline V gene are ENHRY and SYGVKD. Here the CDR3 reads CAIRPQGARTGELFF. CDR3 DNA (partial): TGTGCCATCAGGCCGCAGGGGGCGAGGACCGGGGAG.

Concerning this clone itself: The CDR3 is cut off 3 residues early in the read; its end comes from the germline J gene. This chain uses TRBV2 with TRBJ2-3; 11 nucleotides align to TRBD2. CDR1 and CDR2 (germline): SNHLY, FYNNEI. The CDR3 runs to 16 residues. The CDR3 loop is CASRILAGGPRETQYF. Partial CDR3 DNA: TGTGCCAGCAGAATATTAGCGGGAGGGCCTAGGGAGACG. The full variable domain, its missing parts supplied by reference TRBV2 and TRBJ2-3, is EPEVTQTPSHQVTQMGQEVILRCVPISNHLYFYWYRQILGQKVEFLVSFYNNEISEKSEIFDDQFSVERPDGSNFTLKIRSTKLEDSAMYFCASRILAGGPRETQYFGPGTRLTVL.

The CDR3 reads CSATPLAGLFTDTQYF. The part of the CDR3 DNA that was read is TGCAGTGCTACACCTCTAGCGGGGCTCTTCACAGATACG. The V and J genes are TRBV20-1 and TRBJ2-3, with TRBD2 identical over 9 bases. The read halts 3 residues ahead of the CDR3 end, with the missing end drawn from the germline J gene. J lost 2 bases, V lost 4 bases, and 10 bases had no gene match. Germline V gene data show CDR1 as DFQATT and CDR2 as SNEGSKA (reference sequence). CDR3 length: 16 residues.

The CDR3 here is CASIETSGRAAKNIQYF. The part of the CDR3 DNA that was read is TGTGCCAGCATAGAGACTAGCGGGAGGGCGGCCAAAAACATT. V gene TRBV28 combines with J gene TRBJ2-4; 14 nucleotides agree with TRBD2. The read ends 3 residues early relative to the CDR3; the germline J gene fills the gap. The V segment lost 7 bases and the J segment 1 base; nucleotides outside the gene matches: 6. This CDR3 spans 17 amino acids. Per the germline V gene, CDR1 is MDHEN and CDR2 is SYDVKM.

Note on this clone: The junction departs from germline at one end; a sequencing error may be responsible. The read falls 3 residues short of the CDR3 end, and the missing part is taken from the germline J gene. The chain is built from TRBV4-2 and TRBJ2-1, with D perhaps matching TRBD2 (6 bases). The CDR3 consists of 16 residues. Germline CDR1 reads LGHNA; CDR2 reads YNFKEQ. CDR3 bases read: TGCGCCAGCAGCCAAGACGTTAGCGGAGCCTACAATGAG. It is translated as CASSQDVSGAYNE. The entire CDR3 protein is CASSQDVSGAYNEQFF.

Notes on this clone: The read gets to within 3 residues of the CDR3 end, and the germline J gene fills in the rest. This rearrangement joins TRBV7-9 to TRBJ2-5, with 8 bases matching TRBD1. The trim removed 5 bases at V and 5 bases at J, leaving 7 bases unmatched. The CDR3 contains 14 residues. CDR1 and CDR2 (germline): SEHNR, FQNEAQ (reference sequence). The CDR3: CASSPGTGLETQYF. CDR3 bases read: TGTGCCAGCAGCCCGGGGACAGGCCTTGAGACC.

The CDR3 reads CASSVASQGFGQAFF. CDR3 bases read: TGTGCCAGCAGCGTAGCATCGCAGGGTTTTGGACAA. This chain uses TRBV9 with TRBJ1-1; D possibly corresponds to TRBD1 (5 bases). The sequence runs out 3 residues before the end of the CDR3; the remainder is reconstructed from the germline J gene. The CDR3 sequence is 15 residues long. Germline CDR1 reads SGDLS; CDR2 reads YYNGEE.

For this clone: Coverage ceases 3 residues before the CDR3 finishes, and the germline J gene fills in the end. The rearrangement links TRBV6-4 to TRBJ2-3, with TRBD2 identical over 11 bases. J lost 6 bases, V lost 4 bases, and 6 bases had no gene match. This CDR3 comprises 15 residues. CDR1 and CDR2 from the germline V gene are MRHNA and SNTAGT. The covered CDR3 bases are TGTGCCAGCAGTGTAACTAGCGGGAGTTCCGATACG. This codes for CASSVTSGSSDT. The complete CDR3 protein is CASSVTSGSSDTQYF.

As regards this clone: The read falls 3 residues short of the CDR3 end, and the missing part is taken from the germline J gene. The rearrangement links TRBV4-2 to TRBJ2-1; TRBD2 matches at 8 bases. The CDR3 totals 16 residues. V shed 0 bases, J shed 5 bases, and the junction held 6 bases outside the gene matches. Germline CDR1 reads LGHNA; CDR2 reads YNFKEQ. Incomplete CDR3 DNA: TGTGCCAGCAGCCAAGATTCGAGCGGGAGTGACAATGAG. Its translation is CASSQDSSGSDNE. The complete CDR3 sequence is CASSQDSSGSDNEQFF.

As to this clone: The sequence runs out 3 residues before the end of the CDR3; the remainder is reconstructed from the germline J gene. The chain is built from TRBV7-2 and TRBJ2-2, with D perhaps TRBD1 (6 bases). This CDR3 region has 15 residues. Germline lookup yields CDR1 SGHTA and CDR2 FQGNSA. The CDR3 spells CASSPHRVGNEKLFF. The DNA read from the CDR3 is TGTGCCAGCAGCCCCCACAGGGTTGGTAATGAAAAG.

Of note for this clone: The CDR3 extends 3 residues past the end of the read, so its final part is completed from the germline J gene. This rearrangement joins TRBV6-1 to TRBJ2-5, with no clear D. The V gene lost 7 bases and the J gene lost 1 base, with 10 bases spanning the gap. This CDR3 has 13 residues. Germline V gene lookup returns CDR1 MNHNS and CDR2 SASEGT. CDR3 sequence reads: CASNDLIQETQYF. The CDR3 DNA, read in part, is TGTGCCAGCAATGACCTTATCCAAGAGACC.

Note on this clone: The read stops 3 residues short of the end of the CDR3; the missing end is completed from the germline J gene. The V gene is TRBV12-3 or TRBV12-4, the J gene TRBJ2-4; 9 bases line up with TRBD1. Germline trimming cut 6 bases from V and 8 bases from J; bases unmatched to any gene: 17. The CDR3 spans 17 residues. Incomplete CDR3 DNA: TGTGCCAGCAGCCCCTTGGTCGGGACAGGGTATGGAGACATT. Translation: CASSPLVGTGYGDI. The full CDR3 protein reads CASSPLVGTGYGDIQYF.

About this clone itself: The CDR3 goes on 3 residues after the read ends, and that part is filled in from the germline J gene. V usage is TRBV5-6 and J usage is TRBJ1-5; D call uncertain. This CDR3 comprises 13 residues. V lost 3 bases and J lost 3, with 7 bases in between. Germline assignment: CDR1 SGHDT and CDR2 YYEEEE. The CDR3 protein is CASSSGSNQPQHF. The part of the CDR3 DNA that was read is TGTGCCAGCAGCTCGGGGTCCAATCAGCCC. The variable domain in full, with the rest retrieved from reference TRBV5-6 and TRBJ1-5, is DAGVTQSPTHLIKTRGQQVTLRCSPKSGHDTVSWYQQALGQGPQFIFQYYEEEERQRGNFPDRFSGHQFPNYSSELNVNALLLGDSALYLCASSSGSNQPQHFGDGTRLSIL.

About this clone: The read ends 3 residues early relative to the CDR3; the germline J gene fills the gap. The chain links TRBV2 to TRBJ1-2, with D perhaps TRBD1 (6 bases). CDR1 SNHLY and CDR2 FYNNEI come from the germline V gene. The CDR3 is 13 residues long. Trimming stripped 10 bases from V and 4 bases from J, with 16 bases between. The CDR3 loop is CAITGGGSYGYTF. The sequenced part of the CDR3 DNA is TGTGCCATTACGGGGGGCGGTAGCTATGGC.

Remarks on this clone: The read gets to within 3 residues of the CDR3 end, and the germline J gene fills in the rest. V usage is TRBV5-1 and J usage is TRBJ1-2; TRBD1 matches 7 bases. Per the germline V gene, CDR1 is SGHRS and CDR2 is YFSETQ. Trimming took 2 bases from V and 5 from J; bases not matched to a gene: 6. The CDR3 length is 14 residues. Here the CDR3 reads CASSFRGQQYGYTF. The covered CDR3 bases are TGCGCCAGCAGCTTCAGGGGACAGCAATATGGC.

The CDR3 DNA, read in part, is TGCAGTGCTTCAAGCGGGAGTCTTCTGAATGAG. Its translation: CSASSGSLLNE. The CDR3 in full is CSASSGSLLNEQFF. The chain joins TRBV20-1 to TRBJ2-1; 8 nucleotides match TRBD2. The sequenced fragment ends 3 residues before the CDR3 boundary, so the rest is inferred from the germline J gene. The CDR3 runs to 14 residues. Germline CDR1 and CDR2: DFQATT and SNEGSKA (reference sequence). V lost 5 bases to trimming and J lost 7 bases; unmatched junction nucleotides: 10.

Of note for this clone: The CDR3 end falls 3 residues outside the read, so it is completed with the germline J gene. The chain recombines TRBV10-3 with TRBJ2-1, with 9 positions matching TRBD2. The CDR3 is 16 amino acids. Germline loops: CDR1 ENHRY, CDR2 SYGVKD. The junction had 8 bases not matched to a gene; V was cut back by 0 bases and J by 8 bases. The sequenced CDR3 bases are TGTGCCATCAGTGAGTCTGGCGGGAGGGCCTCGGATGAG. Amino acids: CAISESGGRASDE. The complete CDR3 sequence is CAISESGGRASDEQFF.

A word on this clone: Read sequence stops 3 residues before the CDR3 end, and the germline J gene provides the missing end. The chain couples TRBV20-1 to TRBJ2-3, with 7 bases that match TRBD2. Germline loops: CDR1 DFQATT, CDR2 SNEGSKA (reference sequence). V trimming: 5 bases; J trimming: 2 bases; junction bases outside the gene matches: 1. The CDR3 contains 12 residues. The sequenced part of the CDR3 DNA is TGCAGTGCTGGGGGGGACACAGATACG. It codes for CSAGGDTDT. The whole CDR3 protein reads CSAGGDTDTQYF.

Regarding this clone: The CDR3 end is not reached by the read, which stops 3 residues before it; the germline J gene fills it in. The chain is built from TRBV13 and TRBJ2-7; 7 bases fit TRBD1. Germline-derived CDR1 and CDR2 are PRHDT and FYEKMQ (reference sequence). This CDR3 is built from 14 residues. With 5 bases clipped from V and 2 bases from J, the junction kept 6 bases outside the gene matches. The CDR3 sequence: CASSPRDRPYEQYF. The sequenced CDR3 bases are TGTGCCAGCAGCCCCAGGGACAGACCCTACGAG.

As regards this clone: The CDR3 is cut off 3 residues early in the read; its end comes from the germline J gene. This chain links TRBV10-2 with TRBJ1-1; 9 bases are a match to TRBD1. Trimming took 2 bases from V and 5 from J; bases not matched to a gene: 6. The CDR3 runs to 15 residues. Germline CDR1 is WSHSY and CDR2 is SAAADI. The CDR3: CASSEGTGLQTEAFF. The CDR3 DNA, read in part, is TGCGCCAGCAGTGAGGGGACAGGGCTACAGACTGAA.

For this clone: Read coverage stops 3 residues before the CDR3 terminus; the germline J gene supplies the remainder. V gene TRBV2 combines with J gene TRBJ2-1; D possibly corresponds to TRBD1 (5 bases). Trimming removed 9 bases from V and 7 bases from J, with 25 bases in between. The germline CDR1 and CDR2 sequences are SNHLY and FYNNEI. This CDR3 is built from 16 residues. This chain's CDR3 is CASEGATGPVRNEQFF. The DNA read from the CDR3 is TGTGCCAGTGAAGGGGCCACAGGCCCCGTCAGGAATGAG.

As for this clone: Read data end 3 residues before the CDR3 end; the end is taken from the germline J gene. The rearrangement uses TRBV19 and TRBJ2-5, with D possibly being TRBD1 (5 bases). The CDR3 sequence is 12 residues long. The V and J ends lost 6 bases and 0 bases respectively, with 5 bases between them. From germline, CDR1 is LNHDA and CDR2 SQIVND (reference sequence). This CDR3 is CASSRDQETQYF. The DNA read from the CDR3 is TGTGCCAGTAGCAGGGACCAAGAGACC. The whole variable domain, filled in from reference TRBV19 and TRBJ2-5, reads DGGITQSPKYLFRKEGQNVTLSCEQNLNHDAMYWYRQDPGQGLRLIYYSQIVNDFQKGDIAEGYSVSREKKESFPLTVTSAQKNPTAFYLCASSRDQETQYFGPGTRLLVL.

In the case of this clone: The read stops 3 residues short of the end of the CDR3; the missing end is completed from the germline J gene. The chain joins TRBV10-3 to TRBJ2-3, with 10 bases identical to TRBD2. J gave up 6 bases and V 3 bases, and 9 bases lay outside the gene matches. This CDR3 has 16 residues. CDR1 and CDR2 from the germline V gene are ENHRY and SYGVKD. The CDR3 region is CAISDSASGSLDTQYF. CDR3 DNA, as far as it was read: TGTGCCATCAGTGACAGCGCTAGCGGGAGTCTGGATACG.

Comments on this clone: The read falls 3 residues short of the CDR3 end, and the missing part is taken from the germline J gene. This chain joins TRBV11-3 and TRBJ1-1; 9 bases are a match to TRBD1. Trimming at V came to 2 bases and at J to 1 base, leaving 2 bases not matched to a gene. CDR3 length: 15 residues. Looked up from germline, CDR1 is SGHNT and CDR2 is YENEEA. The sequenced part of the CDR3 DNA is TGTGCCAGCAGCTTAACAGGGGGCAAGAACACTGAA. It encodes CASSLTGGKNTE. The entire CDR3 reads CASSLTGGKNTEAFF.